The text below deals with one T cell receptor (beta chain). What it binds is unknown. This CDR3 region has 13 residues. Germline V gives CDR1 SGHDN, CDR2 FVKESK. cDNA encoding TCR beta was synthesized via 5'RACE template switching incorporating UMIs. TCRdb re-called the 5' RACE reads, yielding one record per CDR3 amino acid sequence without DNA. This table lists roughly 390,000 distinct CDR3 sequences. The entry originates in a study of T cells expressing NK-cell markers. Study overall: Sorted CD3+CD56-NKG2C+, CD3+CD56+NKG2C- and CD3+CD56+NKG2C+ T cells were the source of the TCR beta repertoires.

General study results and limits: Roughly 1.0-7.0% of CD8+ T cells in about six donors belonged to dominant NKG2C+ clonotypes.

Sequenced sample: blood T cells: a sorted CD56 or NKG2C T cell subset, CD4+ or CD8+ T cells, or bulk PBMC T cells (not recorded which). The V call is TRBV14, the J call TRBJ1-2. The origin of this receptor is a woman in her fifties or sixties in good health. CDR3 loop: CASSQDPRYGYTF.